Sequencing of this TCR beta chain was carried out in a study of human CD4 T cells and Enterobacteriaceae. The memory gate held CD4+ cells that were not CD45RA+CCR7+CD95- naive cells, over 95% pure. Healthy donors' blood was sourced from blood donation centers in Switzerland. A remark on this clone: Its antigen is still unknown.

Germline trimming cut 5 bases from V and 3 bases from J; bases unmatched to any gene: 2. The CDR3 covers 13 residues. The germline gives CDR1 WSHSY, CDR2 SAAADI. Notes on the study in general: Broadly cross-reactive clonotypes: about 55% of the 19 ranked in the top 5%. Matching to same-donor CFSE-low cultures alone inferred ex vivo clonotype reactivity.

Deep-level sequencing, detecting one cell in 200,000, covered ex vivo memory CD4+. Sequenced by immunoSEQ multiplex PCR; TCRdb stores in-frame clones only, minus some. The table lists 27,000 or so clones, roughly 80% of them singletons. Sequencing input: memory CD4+ T cells from blood. This receptor was obtained from a human donor in good health. V is TRBV10-2 and J is TRBJ2-5; 8 nucleotides line up with TRBD2. CDR3 DNA sequence: TGCGCCAGCAGTTTAGCGGGAAAAGAGACCCAGTACTTC. Translated: CASSLAGKETQYF.